This T cell receptor beta chain came from a study of blood T cell repertoires in COVID-19. Study-level information: Both acute and convalescent COVID-19 samples were obtained from the United States, Italy and Spain. The cDNA or gDNA used as material had been derived from T cells, B-cell-depleted T cells, or PBMCs.

V lost 0 bases, J lost 8 bases, and 5 bases stayed unmatched. CDR3 length equals 14 residues. Germline CDR1 is SGDLS and CDR2 is YYNGEE. In the authors' workflow: Reference gene primer amplification in the assay estimated nucleated cell counts. The data were produced by immunoSEQ multiplex PCR, yet TCRdb's version contains in-frame clones alone and is incomplete. The DNA gave D and trimming, while V, J and clone size come from that table. This table holds about 190,000 clones, around four fifths found once. The chain links TRBV9 to TRBJ2-4; TRBD2 aligns across 7 bases. Sequenced input: peripheral blood. The source is a woman older than 75 with active or convalescent COVID-19. The CDR3 spells CASSVVGREDIQYF. The CDR3, as DNA: TGTGCCAGCAGCGTAGTGGGACGGGAGGACATTCAGTACTTC.